This T cell receptor (beta chain) was sequenced during a study of control samples from healthy donors and cancer patients (dated by TCRdb to the early 2020s). Of note for this clone: The specificity of this receptor is unknown. There are no base qualities to consult, and no much larger clone falls within one base.

Libraries came from the immunoSEQ multiplex PCR assay. Not all clones reach the TCRdb copy of this immuneACCESS table, which keeps in-frame sequences only. Checked studies attribute under half of the gap to unresolved V genes and leave the rest unexplained. Here the sample has tens of thousands of clones; approximately 90% occur a single time. The ten most abundant clones make up about a fifth of the sample. Including the terminal cysteine and phenylalanine, the CDR3 comprises 15 residues. The kept DNA is CDR3 alone, 45 bases in frame from the first base. Trimming removed 4 bases from V and 5 bases from J; the gene matches leave 11 bases unexplained. Per the germline V gene, SGHDN is the CDR1 and FVKESK is the CDR2.

Material for sequencing was PBMCs. The rearrangement joined TRBV14 to TRBJ2-7, with 7 central nucleotides matching TRBD1. The source of this sequence is a woman in her 40s with head and neck cancer. The nucleotide sequence is given as TGTGCCAGCAGCCCCTTGGGACAGCCGTACCACGAGCAGTACTTC. Its protein product is CASSPLGQPYHEQYF.